This T cell receptor beta chain appears in the sequencing data of a study of spatial heterogeneity in lung cancer. The time point is: sample taken at primary tumor resection. Whole RNA, which was extracted from tumor, nontumor lung tissue or frozen PBMC, was sequenced without any cell sorting. Each CDR3 protein is one row after TCRdb ran MiXCR on the 5' RACE reads. The sample contains more than 9,500 distinct CDR3 sequences, more than 15% of which appear only once. The source of this sequence is a male donor with early-stage non-small cell lung cancer. The sequenced sample was PBMCs, obtained at surgery.

Written as DNA, the CDR3 is TGTGCCAGCAGTTCCCAAGGGCTAGCGGGAGGTGAGCAGTACTTC. Translation gives CASSSQGLAGGEQYF. The rearrangement links TRBV28 to TRBJ2-7; 11 nucleotides agree with TRBD2. V trimming: 4 bases; J trimming: 7 bases; junction bases outside the gene matches: 9. The length of the CDR3 is 15 residues. Per germline, CDR1 MDHEN and CDR2 SYDVKM.